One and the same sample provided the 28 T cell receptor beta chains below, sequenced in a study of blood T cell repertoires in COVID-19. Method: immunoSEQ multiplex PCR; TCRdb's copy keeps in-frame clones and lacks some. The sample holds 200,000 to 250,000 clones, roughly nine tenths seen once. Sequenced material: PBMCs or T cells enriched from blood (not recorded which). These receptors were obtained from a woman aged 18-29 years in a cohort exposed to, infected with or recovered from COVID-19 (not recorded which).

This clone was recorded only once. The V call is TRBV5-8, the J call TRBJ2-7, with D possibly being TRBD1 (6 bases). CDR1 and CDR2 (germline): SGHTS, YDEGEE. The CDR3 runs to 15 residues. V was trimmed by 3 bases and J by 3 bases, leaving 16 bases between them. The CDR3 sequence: CASSSPRDTNYEQYF. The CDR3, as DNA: TGTGCCAGCAGCTCCCCCCGGGACACCAACTACGAGCAGTACTTC.

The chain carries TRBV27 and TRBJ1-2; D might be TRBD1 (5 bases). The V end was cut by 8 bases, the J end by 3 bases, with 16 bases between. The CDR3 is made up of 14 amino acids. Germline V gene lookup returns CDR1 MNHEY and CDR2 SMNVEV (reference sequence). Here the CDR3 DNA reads TGTGCCAGCTCAAAAGCAGGGAATGACTATGGCTACACCTTC. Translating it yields CASSKAGNDYGYTF.

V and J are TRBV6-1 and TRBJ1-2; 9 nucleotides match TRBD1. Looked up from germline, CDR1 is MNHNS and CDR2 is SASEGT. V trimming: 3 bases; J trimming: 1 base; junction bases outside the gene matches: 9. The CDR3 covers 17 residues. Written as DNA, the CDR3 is TGTGCCAGCAGTGATTGGGGCGGGGGACAGGGTAACTATGGCTACACCTTC. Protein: CASSDWGGGQGNYGYTF.

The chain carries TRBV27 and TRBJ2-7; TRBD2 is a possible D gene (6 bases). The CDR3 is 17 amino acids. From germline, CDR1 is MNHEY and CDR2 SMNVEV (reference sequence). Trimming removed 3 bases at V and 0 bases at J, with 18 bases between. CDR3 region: CASSLYPPSGPSYEQYF. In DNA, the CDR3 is TGTGCCAGCAGTTTGTATCCCCCGAGCGGGCCCTCCTACGAGCAGTACTTC.

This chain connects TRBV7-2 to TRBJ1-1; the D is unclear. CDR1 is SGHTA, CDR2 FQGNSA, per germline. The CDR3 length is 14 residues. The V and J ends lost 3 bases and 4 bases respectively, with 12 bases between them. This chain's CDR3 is CASSLGHMSTEAFF. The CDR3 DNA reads TGTGCCAGCAGCTTGGGCCACATGAGCACTGAAGCTTTCTTT.

The CDR3 DNA is TGTGCCAGCAGCCCCCTGCCGTGGGACAGTCTAAGGTTGGCGAACACCGGGGAGCTGTTTTTT. Translated: CASSPLPWDSLRLANTGELFF. The chain uses TRBV3-1 (or the pseudogene TRBV3-2) and TRBJ2-2; TRBD1 matches 7 bases. With 4 bases clipped from V and 0 bases from J, the junction kept 20 bases outside the gene matches. Germline CDR1 reads LGHDT; CDR2 reads YNNKEL (reference sequence). The CDR3 runs 21 residues.

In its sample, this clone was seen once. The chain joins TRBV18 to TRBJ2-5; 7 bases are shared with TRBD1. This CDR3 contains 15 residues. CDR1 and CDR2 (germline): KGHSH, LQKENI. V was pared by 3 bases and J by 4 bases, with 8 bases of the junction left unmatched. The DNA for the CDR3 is TGTGCCAGCTCACCGGGTGACAGGGTAGGAGAGACCCAGTACTTC. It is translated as CASSPGDRVGETQYF.

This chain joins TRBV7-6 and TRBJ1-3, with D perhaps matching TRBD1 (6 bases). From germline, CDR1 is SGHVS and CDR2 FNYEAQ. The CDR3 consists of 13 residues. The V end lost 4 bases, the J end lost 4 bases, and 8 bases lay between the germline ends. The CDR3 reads CASSSDRGNTIYF. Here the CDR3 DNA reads TGTGCCAGCAGCTCCGACAGGGGAAACACCATATATTTT. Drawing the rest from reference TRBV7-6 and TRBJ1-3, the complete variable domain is GAGVSQSPRYKVTKRGQDVALRCDPISGHVSLYWYRQALGQGPEFLTYFNYEAQQDKSGLPNDRFSAERPEGSISTLTIQRTEQRDSAMYRCASSSDRGNTIYFGEGSWLTVV.

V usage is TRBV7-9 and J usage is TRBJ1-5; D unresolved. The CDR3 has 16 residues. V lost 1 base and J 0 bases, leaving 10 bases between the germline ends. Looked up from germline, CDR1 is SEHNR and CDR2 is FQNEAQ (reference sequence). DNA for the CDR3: TGTGCCAGCAGCTTAGAAGGGAGCCATAGCAATCAGCCCCAGCATTTT. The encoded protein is CASSLEGSHSNQPQHF. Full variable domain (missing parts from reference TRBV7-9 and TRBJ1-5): DTGVSQNPRHKITKRGQNVTFRCDPISEHNRLYWYRQTLGQGPEFLTYFQNEAQLEKSRLLSDRFSAERPKGSFSTLEIQRTEQGDSAMYLCASSLEGSHSNQPQHFGDGTRLSIL.

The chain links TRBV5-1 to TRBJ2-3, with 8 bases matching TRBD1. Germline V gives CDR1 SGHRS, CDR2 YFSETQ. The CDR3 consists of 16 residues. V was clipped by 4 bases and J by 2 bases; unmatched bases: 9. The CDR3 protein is CASSMTGALFTDTQYF. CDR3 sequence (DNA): TGCGCCAGCAGCATGACAGGGGCCCTCTTCACAGATACGCAGTATTTT. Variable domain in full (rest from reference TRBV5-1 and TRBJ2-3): KAGVTQTPRYLIKTRGQQVTLSCSPISGHRSVSWYQQTPGQGLQFLFEYFSETQRNKGNFPGRFSGRQFSNSRSEMNVSTLELGDSALYLCASSMTGALFTDTQYFGPGTRLTVL.

DNA of the CDR3: TGTGCCAGCAGCCCGGGAGGTAGGGGAGGGCTATTGAACACTGAAGCTTTCTTT. It translates to CASSPGGRGGLLNTEAFF. The V call is TRBV5-5, the J call TRBJ1-1, with D perhaps TRBD1 (5 bases). CDR1 is SGHKS and CDR2 is YYEKEE in the germline V gene (reference sequence). With 4 bases removed from V and 0 bases from J, the gap between germline ends came to 22 bases. The CDR3 consists of 18 residues.

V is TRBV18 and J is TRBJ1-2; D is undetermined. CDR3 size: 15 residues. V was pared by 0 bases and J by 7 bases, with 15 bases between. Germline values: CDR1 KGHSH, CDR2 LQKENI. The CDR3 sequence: CASSPPMEGRAGYTF. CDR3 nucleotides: TGTGCCAGCTCACCACCGATGGAGGGTCGTGCTGGCTACACCTTC.

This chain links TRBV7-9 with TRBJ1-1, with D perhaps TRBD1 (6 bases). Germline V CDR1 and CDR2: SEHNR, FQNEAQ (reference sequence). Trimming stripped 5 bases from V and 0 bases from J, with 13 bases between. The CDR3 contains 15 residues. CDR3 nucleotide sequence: TGTGCCAGCAGCAGGAGGGGGGGCATGAACACTGAAGCTTTCTTT. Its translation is CASSRRGGMNTEAFF.

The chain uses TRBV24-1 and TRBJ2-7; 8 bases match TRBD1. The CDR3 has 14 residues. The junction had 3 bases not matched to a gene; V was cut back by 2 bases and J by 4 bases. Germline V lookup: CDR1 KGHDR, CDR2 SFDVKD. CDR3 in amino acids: CATSDSGTGYEQYF. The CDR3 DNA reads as TGTGCCACCAGTGATTCCGGGACAGGATACGAGCAGTACTTC.

CDR3 residues: CASSPADSPRADTQYF. The CDR3 nucleotides read TGTGCCAGCAGCCCCGCGGACTCCCCGCGGGCAGATACGCAGTATTTT. The chain carries TRBV7-6 and TRBJ2-3; D may be TRBD2 (5 bases). The CDR3 consists of 16 residues. The germline V and J ends were trimmed by 5 bases and 4 bases, with 19 bases remaining between them. Germline V gives CDR1 SGHVS, CDR2 FNYEAQ.

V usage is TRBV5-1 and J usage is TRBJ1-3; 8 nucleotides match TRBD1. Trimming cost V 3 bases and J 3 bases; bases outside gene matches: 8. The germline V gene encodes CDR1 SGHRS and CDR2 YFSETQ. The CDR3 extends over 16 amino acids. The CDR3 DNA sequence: TGCGCCAGCAGCTCCTCACAGGGGGGAATTGGAAACACCATATATTTT. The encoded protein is CASSSSQGGIGNTIYF.

Here the CDR3 reads CARSRPGHFSPLHF. The CDR3 region has the DNA TGTGCCAGAAGCCGACCGGGACATTTTTCACCCCTCCACTTT. The gene calls are TRBV5-3 and TRBJ1-6, with D tentatively TRBD1 (6 bases). TRBV5-3 carries the ORF label, with uncertain function. Trimming took off 4 bases at V and 9 bases at J, with 14 bases between the two ends. This CDR3 comprises 14 residues.

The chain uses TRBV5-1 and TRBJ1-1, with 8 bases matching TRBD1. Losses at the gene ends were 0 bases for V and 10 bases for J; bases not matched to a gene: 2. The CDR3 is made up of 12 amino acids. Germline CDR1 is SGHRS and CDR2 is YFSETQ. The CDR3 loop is CASSLEGTGAFF. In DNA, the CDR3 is TGCGCCAGCAGCTTGGAAGGGACAGGAGCTTTCTTT. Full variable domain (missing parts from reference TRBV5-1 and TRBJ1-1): KAGVTQTPRYLIKTRGQQVTLSCSPISGHRSVSWYQQTPGQGLQFLFEYFSETQRNKGNFPGRFSGRQFSNSRSEMNVSTLELGDSALYLCASSLEGTGAFFGQGTRLTVV.

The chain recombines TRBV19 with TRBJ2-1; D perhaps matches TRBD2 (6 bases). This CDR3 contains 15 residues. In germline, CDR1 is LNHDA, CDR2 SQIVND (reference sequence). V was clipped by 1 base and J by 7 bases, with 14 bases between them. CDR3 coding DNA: TGTGCCAGTAGTATAGGGGGCGGAGGGAAGAATGAGCAGTTCTTC. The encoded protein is CASSIGGGGKNEQFF.

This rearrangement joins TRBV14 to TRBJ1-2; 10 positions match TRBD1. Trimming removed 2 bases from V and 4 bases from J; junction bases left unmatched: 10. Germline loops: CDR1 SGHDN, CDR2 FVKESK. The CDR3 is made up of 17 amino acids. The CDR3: CASSQISGTGVPYGYTF. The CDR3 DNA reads TGTGCCAGCAGCCAAATTTCCGGGACAGGGGTTCCCTATGGCTACACCTTC. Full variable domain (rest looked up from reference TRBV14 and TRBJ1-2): EAGVTQFPSHSVIEKGQTVTLRCDPISGHDNLYWYRRVMGKEIKFLLHFVKESKQDESGMPNNRFLAERTGGTYSTLKVQPAELEDSGVYFCASSQISGTGVPYGYTFGSGTRLTVV.

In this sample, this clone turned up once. The chain's CDR3 is CARSHRTGRNTEAFF. The CDR3 DNA reads as TGTGCCAGAAGCCACCGGACAGGGCGTAACACTGAAGCTTTCTTT. The chain has TRBV7-5 and TRBJ1-1; the table's TRBD1 call for D was not verified on the DNA. TRBV7-5 has pseudogene status. This CDR3 comprises 15 residues.

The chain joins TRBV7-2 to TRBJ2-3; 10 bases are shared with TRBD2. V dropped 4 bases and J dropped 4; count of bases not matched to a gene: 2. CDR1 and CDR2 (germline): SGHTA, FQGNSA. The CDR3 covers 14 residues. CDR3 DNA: TGTGCCAGCAGCTCCGGACTAGCGGCAGATACGCAGTATTTT. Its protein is CASSSGLAADTQYF.

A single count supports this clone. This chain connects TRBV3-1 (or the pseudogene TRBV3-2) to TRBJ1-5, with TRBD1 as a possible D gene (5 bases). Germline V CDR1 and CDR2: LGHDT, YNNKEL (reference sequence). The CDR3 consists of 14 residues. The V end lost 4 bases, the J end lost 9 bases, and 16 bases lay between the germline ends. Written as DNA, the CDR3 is TGTGCCAGCAGCCCAAGGGGTGCAAGAGGGCCCCAGCATTTT. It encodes CASSPRGARGPQHF.

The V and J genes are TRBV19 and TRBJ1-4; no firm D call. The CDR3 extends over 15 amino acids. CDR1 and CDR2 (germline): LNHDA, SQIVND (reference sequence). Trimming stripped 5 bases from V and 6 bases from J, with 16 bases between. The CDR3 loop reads CASSPPGGVDEKLFF. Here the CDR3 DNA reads TGTGCCAGTAGTCCTCCCGGTGGAGTGGATGAAAAACTGTTTTTT. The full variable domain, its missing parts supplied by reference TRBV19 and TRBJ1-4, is DGGITQSPKYLFRKEGQNVTLSCEQNLNHDAMYWYRQDPGQGLRLIYYSQIVNDFQKGDIAEGYSVSREKKESFPLTVTSAQKNPTAFYLCASSPPGGVDEKLFFGSGTQLSVL.

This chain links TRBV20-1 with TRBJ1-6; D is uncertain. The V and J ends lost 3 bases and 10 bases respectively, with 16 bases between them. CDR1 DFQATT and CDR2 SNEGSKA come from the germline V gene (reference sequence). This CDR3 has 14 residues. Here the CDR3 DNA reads TGCAGTGCTAGTGCCGGGATATATAGGTCACCCCTCCACTTT. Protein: CSASAGIYRSPLHF.

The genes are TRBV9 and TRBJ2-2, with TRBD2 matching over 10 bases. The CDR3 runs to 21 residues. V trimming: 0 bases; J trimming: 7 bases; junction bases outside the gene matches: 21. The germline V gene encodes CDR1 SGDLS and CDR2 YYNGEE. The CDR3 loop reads CASSVDSLDLRSGRADGELFF. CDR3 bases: TGTGCCAGCAGCGTAGACTCTCTAGATCTTAGGAGCGGGAGGGCCGACGGGGAGCTGTTTTTT.

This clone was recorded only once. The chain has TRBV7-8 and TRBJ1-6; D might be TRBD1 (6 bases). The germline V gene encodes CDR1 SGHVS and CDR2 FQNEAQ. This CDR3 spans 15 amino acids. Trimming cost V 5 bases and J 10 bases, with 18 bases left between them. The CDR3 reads CASSRTRQGKSPLHF. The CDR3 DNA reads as TGTGCCAGCAGCCGGACGCGGCAGGGGAAATCACCCCTCCACTTT.

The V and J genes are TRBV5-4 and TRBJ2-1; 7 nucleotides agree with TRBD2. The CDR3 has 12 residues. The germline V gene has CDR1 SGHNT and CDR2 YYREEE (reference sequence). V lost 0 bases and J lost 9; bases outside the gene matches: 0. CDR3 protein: CASSLGGGEQFF. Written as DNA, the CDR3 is TGTGCCAGCAGCTTGGGCGGGGGTGAGCAGTTCTTC. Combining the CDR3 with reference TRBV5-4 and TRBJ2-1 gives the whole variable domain ETGVTQSPTHLIKTRGQQVTLRCSSQSGHNTVSWYQQALGQGPQFIFQYYREEENGRGNFPPRFSGLQFPNYSSELNVNALELDDSALYLCASSLGGGEQFFGPGTRLTVL.